Detailed here is one T cell receptor (beta chain). Per the original data handling: Amplification from reference gene primers served as the basis for estimated nucleated cell counts. This table comes from immunoSEQ multiplex PCR, and its TCRdb copy is limited to in-frame clones, with some not included. The DNA gave D and trimming, while V, J and clone size come from that table. The data show approximately 16,000 clones, 80% to 90% seen once. CDR1 and CDR2 (germline): MNHEY, SVGAGI. The CDR3 has 13 amino acids. Trimming took off 7 bases at V and 4 bases at J, with 13 bases between the two ends. This sample stems from a study of blood T cell repertoires in COVID-19. As for the study in general: Samples came from the United States, Italy and Spain, spanning acute and convalescent COVID-19. T cells, B-cell-depleted T cells, or PBMCs supplied cDNA or gDNA.

The receptor was isolated from a man aged 80 or over with acute or convalescent COVID-19. The sequencing sample was made of peripheral blood. This chain connects TRBV6-5 to TRBJ1-1; D is undetermined. DNA for the CDR3: TGTGCCAGCATCCCTTTCGGGTTCACTGAAGCTTTCTTT. It encodes CASIPFGFTEAFF.